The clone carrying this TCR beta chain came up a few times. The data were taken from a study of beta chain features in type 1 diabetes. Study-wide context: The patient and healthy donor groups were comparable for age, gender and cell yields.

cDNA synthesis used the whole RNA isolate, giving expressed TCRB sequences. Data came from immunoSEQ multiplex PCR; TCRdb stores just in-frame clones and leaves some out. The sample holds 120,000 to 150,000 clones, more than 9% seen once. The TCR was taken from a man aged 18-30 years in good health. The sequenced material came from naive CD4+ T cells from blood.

CDR3 region: CASSSPARGLANEKLFF. The CDR3 DNA is TGTGCCAGCAGCTCCCCGGCCAGGGGGTTAGCTAATGAAAAACTGTTTTTT. V usage is TRBV27 and J usage is TRBJ1-4; 7 bases line up with TRBD1. This CDR3 has 17 residues. Germline CDR1 and CDR2: MNHEY and SMNVEV (reference sequence). V lost 6 bases and J lost 3; bases outside the gene matches: 13.